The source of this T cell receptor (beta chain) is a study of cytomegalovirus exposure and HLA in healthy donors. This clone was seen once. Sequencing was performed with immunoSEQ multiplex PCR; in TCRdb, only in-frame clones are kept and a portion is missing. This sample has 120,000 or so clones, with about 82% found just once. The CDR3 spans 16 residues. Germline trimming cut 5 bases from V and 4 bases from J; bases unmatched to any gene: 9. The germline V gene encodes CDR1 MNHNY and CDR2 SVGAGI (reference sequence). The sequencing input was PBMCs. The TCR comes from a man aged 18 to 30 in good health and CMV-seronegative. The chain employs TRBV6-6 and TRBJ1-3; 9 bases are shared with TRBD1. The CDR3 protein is CASSRTGQGTGNTIYF. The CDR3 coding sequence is TGTGCCAGCAGTCGCACCGGACAGGGGACCGGAAACACCATATATTTT.